Included here is one T cell receptor beta chain sequence, with context. A single count supports this clone. No antigen is known for it. No much larger clone is present one base from it, and per-base qualities are unavailable. Genomic DNA was isolated from the sorted cells so that the TCRbeta CDR3 region could be sequenced. The immunoSEQ Assay was used to sequence the TCRbeta CDR3 regions. TCRdb obtained this table from immuneACCESS and retained in-frame rearrangements with V and J assigned. These tables miss some clones; where compared with another copy, unresolved V genes account for less than half of the shortfall, and the remainder is unexplained. This sample lists under 65,000 clones; 70% to 90% were detected once. The top ten clones comprise 3% of the sample. This specimen belongs to a study of OX40 agonist ivuxolimab in advanced cancers. General notes on the study: Ivuxolimab, which targeted the costimulatory receptor OX40 (CD134), was an agonistic, fully human IgG2 monoclonal antibody. Of the approximately 53 patients in dose escalation, around 19 had hepatocellular carcinoma, some 15 had melanoma, 9 had renal cell carcinoma and 9 had head and neck cancer. The paper reports the monotherapy dose-escalation portion (N of about 50 patients) of the phase I ivuxolimab trial. In the dose-escalation cohort, approximately 80% of patients were male, and the mean age was roughly 56 years with a range of about 20 to 80. Patients were allowed to have had prior anti-PD-1, anti-PD-L1 or anti-CTLA-4 therapy, and around two fifths of the dose-escalation patients had been treated with checkpoint inhibitors. Peripheral TCRbeta sequencing aimed to test whether ivuxolimab altered TCR sequence diversity and caused clonal T-cell expansion. Partial responses occurred in three dose-escalation patients: two with cutaneous melanoma and one with hepatocellular carcinoma. Intravenous ivuxolimab was administered to patients every 2 weeks at six dose levels: 0.01, 0.1, 0.3, 1.5, 3 and 10 mg/kg.

The CDR3 spans 14 residues, from the cysteine through the phenylalanine. This entry keeps only the CDR3 DNA: 42 bases, framed from base 1. Via the germline V gene, CDR1 is SGHAT and CDR2 FQNNGV. The trial excluded patients who had a history of autoimmune disease or who were on systemic immunosuppression. Peripheral blood for TCR sequencing was collected from all dose cohorts at baseline, on cycle 4 day 1, and on cycle 7 day 1. Samples were obtained from an open-label, multicenter, first-in-human phase I dose-escalation trial of ivuxolimab. Adults with locally advanced or metastatic head and neck squamous cell, hepatocellular, melanoma or renal cell carcinoma were enrolled in the trial. Before TCR sequencing, CD4+ T cells and CD8+ T cells were sorted from peripheral blood as separate populations. General findings and caveats noted by the study authors: Antigen specificity was not determined for the clonally expanded peripheral T cells. Clonal expansion of both CD4+ and CD8+ blood T cells was observed from baseline to week 6 at doses 0.1 to 3.0 mg/kg. Partial responders in the 0.1-3.0 mg/kg groups had among the lowest normalized peripheral clonal expansion, especially among CD8+ T cells. Low levels of normalized T-cell clonal expansion were also seen in some patients who did not respond. After ivuxolimab, expanded clones were on average more numerous among CD8+ T cells than among CD4+ T cells.

Sequencing used CD4+ or CD8+ T cells sorted from blood, obtained in a trial of the OX40 agonist ivuxolimab. The sequence derives from an adult with an advanced solid tumor such as melanoma, head and neck, liver or kidney cancer. The chain is encoded by TRBV11-2 joined to TRBJ2-5, with the identity of the D gene unclear. The DNA end is more similar to TRBJ2-7, so the J call may be wrong. The CDR3 has the sequence CASSLAGAIYEQYF. DNA sequence: TGTGCCAGCAGCTTAGCAGGAGCCATCTACGAGCAGTACTTC.